A single T cell receptor beta chain is shown here with its context. Its antigen is currently unknown. This entry comes from a study of cytomegalovirus exposure and HLA in healthy donors. Study-wide results and limits: A list of 150 or so TCR beta chains associated with cytomegalovirus was given. In an earlier analysis, productive rearrangement rates for most beta V segments clustered near 87% or 30%. From TCR beta sequences, most subjects' HLA-A and HLA-B alleles were reportedly predicted accurately.

The study ran its PCR with 60 Vbeta and 13 Jbeta primers. Sequencing used immunoSEQ multiplex PCR; TCRdb keeps in-frame clones, though not all of them. The table lists 100,000 to 150,000 clones, roughly four fifths of them singletons. This CDR3 contains 15 residues. Germline CDR1 and CDR2: MNHEY and SVGAGI. V dropped 5 bases and J dropped 4 bases, with 18 bases sitting between them. The sample taken for sequencing was PBMCs. The TCR comes from a woman aged 55-70 years in good health and CMV-seropositive. V usage is TRBV6-5 and J usage is TRBJ2-7; D remains unclear. The CDR3 DNA is TGTGCCAGCAGTCCGATATGGGCACAAACTTACGAGCAGTACTTC. Translated, it gives CASSPIWAQTYEQYF.